Listed below are T cell receptor beta chains from one sample, sequenced in a study of cytotoxic CD8 clonotypes in ibrutinib-treated CLL. The method was immunoSEQ multiplex PCR; TCRdb's version includes in-frame clones alone and lacks a portion of them. The repertoire includes approximately 350,000 clones, roughly 70% of them detected once, and under 8% sits in the top ten. The input for sequencing was PBMCs, taken after 36 months of ibrutinib treatment. The receptors were sampled from a human donor with chronic lymphocytic leukemia. Each CDR3 is given with its conserved first and last residue. Each record gives: D gene, clone size, J gene, CDR3 length, V gene, CDR3 DNA, CDR3 protein. A D gene is named only where the DNA matches it firmly. Not all rows give a size; the values are once, few, many and, for expanded clones, a class.

d_gene: TRBD2; abundance: once; j_gene: TRBJ2-5; len: 14; v_gene: TRBV6-5; CDR3nt: TGTGCCAGCAGTAGACTAGCTGGTGGAGAGACCCAGTACTTC; CDR3aa: CASSRLAGGETQYF
d_gene: TRBD2; abundance: few; j_gene: TRBJ2-1; len: 14; v_gene: TRBV19; CDR3nt: TGTGCCAGTAAAACACTAGCGGGGATCAATGAGCAGTTCTTC; CDR3aa: CASKTLAGINEQFF
d_gene: NA; abundance: NA; j_gene: TRBJ2-7; len: 15; v_gene: TRBV27; CDR3nt: TGTGCCATCTGGAGGGGGTGGCCGTCGGAGGACGAGCAGTACTTC; CDR3aa: CAIWRGWPSEDEQYF
d_gene: NA; abundance: NA; j_gene: TRBJ1-2; len: 16; v_gene: TRBV10-1; CDR3nt: TGCGCCAGCAGTGAGTCGATCTTAGCCGGCACTATGGGCTACACCTTC; CDR3aa: CASSESILAGTMGYTF
d_gene: TRBD1; abundance: NA; j_gene: TRBJ1-5; len: 14; v_gene: TRBV11-2; CDR3nt: TGTGCCAGCAGCTCAACAGGGGTAAGAGAGCCCCAGCATTTT; CDR3aa: CASSSTGVREPQHF
d_gene: NA; abundance: NA; j_gene: TRBJ1-1; len: 13; v_gene: TRBV29-1; CDR3nt: TGCAGCGCCCGGTACCCGAGGAACACTGAAGCTTTCTTT; CDR3aa: CSARYPRNTEAFF
d_gene: NA; abundance: NA; j_gene: TRBJ2-3; len: 12; v_gene: TRBV7-2; CDR3nt: TGTGCCAGCAGCTCTTCCGGGGATACGCAGTATTTT; CDR3aa: CASSSSGDTQYF
d_gene: TRBD1; abundance: NA; j_gene: TRBJ1-2; len: 15; v_gene: TRBV28; CDR3nt: TGTGCCAGCAGTTCACAGGGGGCCCGGGGCTATGGCTACACCTTC; CDR3aa: CASSSQGARGYGYTF
d_gene: NA; abundance: NA; j_gene: TRBJ2-3; len: 14; v_gene: TRBV2; CDR3nt: TGTGCCAGCAGTGAGGAGAGGGATGCAAATACGCAGTATTTT; CDR3aa: CASSEERDANTQYF
d_gene: NA; abundance: NA; j_gene: TRBJ1-1; len: 12; v_gene: TRBV7-2; CDR3nt: TGTGCCAGCAGGCAGACCGCTGCTGAAGCTTTCTTT; CDR3aa: CASRQTAAEAFF
d_gene: TRBD2; abundance: NA; j_gene: TRBJ2-7; len: 14; v_gene: TRBV28; CDR3nt: TGTGCCAGCAGTTTACGAGGACTAGCCTACGAGCAGTACTTC; CDR3aa: CASSLRGLAYEQYF
d_gene: TRBD1; abundance: few; j_gene: TRBJ2-7; len: 15; v_gene: TRBV28; CDR3nt: TGTGCCAGCAGTCACCGGACAGGGCCCTCCTACGAGCAGTACTTC; CDR3aa: CASSHRTGPSYEQYF
d_gene: NA; abundance: NA; j_gene: TRBJ2-5; len: 16; v_gene: TRBV5-1; CDR3nt: TGCGCCAGCAGCTTGGATGCTCCCCTCACTCAAGAGACCCAGTACTTC; CDR3aa: CASSLDAPLTQETQYF
d_gene: TRBD2; abundance: NA; j_gene: TRBJ2-1; len: 15; v_gene: TRBV5-1; CDR3nt: TGCGCCAGCAGCTTGGCCAGTTCACTAGCGGGAGAGCAGTTCTTC; CDR3aa: CASSLASSLAGEQFF
d_gene: TRBD1; abundance: NA; j_gene: TRBJ1-6; len: 18; v_gene: TRBV15; CDR3nt: TGTGCCACCAGCAGAGCCACGGACAGGGGGTTTTCTAATTCACCCCTCCACTTT; CDR3aa: CATSRATDRGFSNSPLHF
d_gene: TRBD2; abundance: few; j_gene: TRBJ2-7; len: 13; v_gene: TRBV7-9; CDR3nt: TGTGCCAGCAGGGGGACTAGCGGCTACGAGCAGTACTTC; CDR3aa: CASRGTSGYEQYF
d_gene: NA; abundance: NA; j_gene: TRBJ2-3; len: 16; v_gene: TRBV9; CDR3nt: TGTGCCAGCAGCGTCTCGGGACCCAGTCCCACAGATACGCAGTATTTT; CDR3aa: CASSVSGPSPTDTQYF
d_gene: NA; abundance: NA; j_gene: TRBJ2-7; len: 16; v_gene: TRBV4-1; CDR3nt: TGCGCCAGCAGCTTGCCACCGGGCTCCGGGACCTACGAGCAGTACTTC; CDR3aa: CASSLPPGSGTYEQYF
d_gene: NA; abundance: NA; j_gene: TRBJ2-3; len: 15; v_gene: TRBV10-1; CDR3nt: TGCGCCAGCAGTGAGTCGACAGTGGTCCCAGATACGCAGTATTTT; CDR3aa: CASSESTVVPDTQYF
d_gene: TRBD1; abundance: NA; j_gene: TRBJ1-2; len: 13; v_gene: TRBV2; CDR3nt: TGTGCCAGCGGAACAGGGGGCGGCTATGGCTACACCTTC; CDR3aa: CASGTGGGYGYTF
d_gene: NA; abundance: NA; j_gene: TRBJ2-7; len: 15; v_gene: TRBV15; CDR3nt: TGTGCCACCAGCAGAGAGGGCGACCCGTTCTACGAGCAGTACTTC; CDR3aa: CATSREGDPFYEQYF
d_gene: TRBD2; abundance: few; j_gene: TRBJ2-7; len: 13; v_gene: TRBV4-1; CDR3nt: TGCGCCAGCAGCCCTCGGCCGGGACTAGCTCACAATTTC; CDR3aa: CASSPRPGLAHNF
d_gene: NA; abundance: NA; j_gene: TRBJ1-1; len: 11; v_gene: TRBV5-1; CDR3nt: TGCGCCAGCAGCTTGGGGACAGAAGCTTTCTTT; CDR3aa: CASSLGTEAFF
d_gene: NA; abundance: NA; j_gene: TRBJ2-3; len: 14; v_gene: TRBV11-3; CDR3nt: TGTGCCAGCAGCTTAGGCTTCCAGACATATACGCAGTATTTT; CDR3aa: CASSLGFQTYTQYF
d_gene: NA; abundance: NA; j_gene: TRBJ1-4; len: 11; v_gene: TRBV20-1; CDR3nt: TGCAGTGCTAGAGCACTTGGAGGACTGTTTTTT; CDR3aa: CSARALGGLFF
d_gene: TRBD2; abundance: NA; j_gene: TRBJ2-3; len: 15; v_gene: TRBV30; CDR3nt: TGTGCCTGCTCACTAGCGGGGGGTGGCACAGATACGCAGTATTTT; CDR3aa: CACSLAGGGTDTQYF
d_gene: TRBD1; abundance: NA; j_gene: TRBJ2-7; len: 14; v_gene: TRBV6-4; CDR3nt: TGTGCCAGCAGTGCCCGCAGGGGGTCCTACGAGCAGTACTTC; CDR3aa: CASSARRGSYEQYF
d_gene: NA; abundance: NA; j_gene: TRBJ2-2; len: 14; v_gene: TRBV9; CDR3nt: TGTGCCAGCAGCGTAACAGGGCACACCGGGGAGCTGTTTTTT; CDR3aa: CASSVTGHTGELFF
d_gene: NA; abundance: NA; j_gene: TRBJ2-2; len: 17; v_gene: TRBV10-3; CDR3nt: TGTGCCATCAGTTCGGCAGGGGGAGGAGGAAGGGCCGGGGAGCTGTTTTTT; CDR3aa: CAISSAGGGGRAGELFF
d_gene: NA; abundance: NA; j_gene: TRBJ2-2; len: 20; v_gene: TRBV4-1; CDR3nt: TGCGCCAGCAGCCAAGAGTCCGTGGGACCATATAACGCGAACACCGGGGAGCTGTTTTTT; CDR3aa: CASSQESVGPYNANTGELFF
d_gene: TRBD2; abundance: NA; j_gene: TRBJ2-3; len: 15; v_gene: TRBV28; CDR3nt: TGTGCCAGCAGACAGCTAGCGGGAGTTGAAGATACGCAGTATTTT; CDR3aa: CASRQLAGVEDTQYF